The present T cell receptor beta chain was sequenced within a study of CD8 T cells in Susac syndrome. RNA, at roughly 0.5 to 1 ug, was reverse transcribed with random hexamers. Amplification of TCR beta CDR3 used immunoSEQ multiplex PCR across 54 Vbeta and 13 Jbeta. Each CDR3 protein gets one entry after TCRdb re-called the immunoSEQ multiplex PCR reads with MiXCR. This sample has about 73,000 distinct CDR3 sequences, with less than 95% found just once. The CDR3 extends over 12 amino acids. The germline gives CDR1 SGHNT, CDR2 YYREEE (reference sequence). Trimming at V came to 3 bases and at J to 8 bases, leaving 3 bases not matched to a gene.

J is TRBJ1-1 and V is TRBV5-4; the match to TRBD1 covers 8 bases. The clonotype originates from a human donor with multiple sclerosis. The sequenced material came from CD8+ T cells from PBMCs. Written as DNA, the CDR3 is TGTGCCAGCAGCTCGGACAGGGAAGAAGCTTTCTTT. Translated, it gives CASSSDREEAFF.